This is a list of T cell receptor beta chains from one sample in a study of blood T cell repertoires in COVID-19. Sequencing was performed with immunoSEQ multiplex PCR; in TCRdb, only in-frame clones are kept and a portion is missing. The sample yields about 350,000 clones, about 92% seen once. The source material was peripheral blood. The receptor source for this set is a woman in her sixties or seventies with COVID-19, enrolled during active disease. Both conserved end residues are part of each CDR3. Fields, in order: D gene, J gene, V gene, clone size, CDR3 protein, CDR3 DNA. The D gene is left open where the match is weak. The size of a clone is reported for some rows only, either as once, few or many, or as a class for expanded clones.

TRBD1 TRBJ1-2 TRBV10-3 once CAISGTEYGYTF TGTGCCATCTCCGGGACAGAGTATGGCTACACCTTC
TRBD1 TRBJ1-5 TRBV28 . CASGVRWTGSDQPQHF TGTGCCAGCGGCGTCCGCTGGACAGGATCCGATCAGCCCCAGCATTTT
. TRBJ2-4 TRBV6-5 . CASRDSIAKNIQYF TGTGCCAGCAGGGACTCGATAGCCAAAAACATTCAGTACTTC
. TRBJ2-7 TRBV18 . CASSPRGTDEQYF TGTGCCAGCTCCCCTCGGGGGACGGACGAGCAGTACTTC
TRBD1 TRBJ2-5 TRBV15 once CATSRKQGIGETQYF TGTGCCACCAGCCGAAAACAGGGGATTGGGGAGACCCAGTACTTC
. TRBJ1-1 TRBV18 few CASSGTLNTEAFF TGTGCCAGCTCAGGGACATTGAACACTGAAGCTTTCTTT
. TRBJ1-1 TRBV6-5 . CASSYSRGGRNTEAFF TGTGCCAGCAGTTACTCAAGGGGGGGGAGGAACACTGAAGCTTTCTTT
. TRBJ2-3 TRBV4-1 . CASSQAPQGRSTDTQYF TGCGCCAGCAGCCAGGCCCCACAGGGTAGGTCCACAGATACGCAGTATTTT
TRBD1 TRBJ1-5 TRBV7-8 . CASSLDRGFTQPQHF TGTGCCAGCAGCTTAGACAGGGGGTTTACACAGCCCCAGCATTTT
TRBD1 TRBJ1-2 TRBV5-5 . CASTRAGQGLNGYTF TGTGCCAGCACCCGCGCGGGACAGGGGTTAAATGGCTACACCTTC
TRBD1 TRBJ1-2 TRBV7-3 . CASSLDRAYGYTF TGTGCCAGCAGCTTAGACAGGGCATATGGCTACACCTTC
. TRBJ2-7 TRBV7-9 . CASSPPRPPYEQYF TGTGCCAGCAGCCCCCCGCGGCCCCCCTACGAGCAGTACTTC
. TRBJ2-1 TRBV5-8 . CASRPQSGLAYNEQFF TGTGCCAGCAGACCCCAATCGGGACTCGCTTACAATGAGCAGTTCTTC
. TRBJ2-1 TRBV30 . CAWSVPIAVSYNEQFF TGTGCCTGGAGTGTACCGATAGCGGTCTCCTACAATGAGCAGTTCTTC
. TRBJ1-5 TRBV3-1/TRBV3-2 . CASSPGGANQPQHF TGTGCCAGCAGCCCCGGGGGGGCCAATCAGCCCCAGCATTTT
. TRBJ1-5 TRBV28 . CASSLPQGTHQPQHF TGTGCCAGCAGCCTTCCCCAGGGTACGCATCAGCCCCAGCATTTT
TRBD1 TRBJ2-1 TRBV6-5 . CASRLGTDSYNEQFF TGTGCCAGCAGATTGGGGACAGACTCCTACAATGAGCAGTTCTTC
TRBD1 TRBJ1-3 TRBV5-1 . CASSLQGSYSGNTIYF TGCGCCAGCAGCTTACAGGGGTCCTACTCTGGAAACACCATATATTTT
. TRBJ2-5 TRBV5-8 . CASSWTGETQYF TGTGCCAGCAGCTGGACGGGGGAGACCCAGTACTTC
. TRBJ2-7 TRBV6-6 few CASSYPGYEQYF TGTGCCAGCAGTTACCCCGGGTACGAGCAGTACTTC
. TRBJ1-1 TRBV29-1 few CSVEPGQVTEAFF TGCAGCGTTGAACCGGGACAAGTAACTGAAGCTTTCTTT
TRBD1 TRBJ2-7 TRBV6-6 once CASSYSGQPSYEQYF TGTGCCAGCAGTTACTCGGGACAGCCCTCCTACGAGCAGTACTTC
TRBD1 TRBJ1-2 TRBV12-3/TRBV12-4 . CASRGQGAEGYTF TGTGCCAGCAGGGGACAGGGGGCGGAAGGCTACACCTTC
. TRBJ2-3 TRBV12-3/TRBV12-4 . CASTTTDTQYF TGTGCCAGCACCACTACGGATACGCAGTATTTT
TRBD2 TRBJ2-2 TRBV5-1 . CASSLSGGAAGELFF TGCGCCAGCAGCTTGAGCGGGGGGGCCGCCGGGGAGCTGTTTTTT